This T cell receptor beta chain was identified in a study of T cells in tumors after PD-1 blockade. As for the study in general: Tumor samples yielded about 22-fold more depth than single-cell TCR sequencing.

Produced via immunoSEQ multiplex PCR; TCRdb's table is partial and in-frame only. The sample contains roughly 2,200 clones, around 74% of which appear only once. The germline CDR1 and CDR2 sequences are GTSNPN and SVGIG (reference sequence). The CDR3 spans 17 residues. V lost 3 bases and J lost 5, with 22 bases in between. Site-matched primary tumor biopsies were taken before and after PD-1 blockade. The material sequenced was tumor tissue, taken after anti-PD-1 treatment. This sequence was found in a human donor with basal cell carcinoma. V usage is TRBV30 and J usage is TRBJ2-2; a weak D match, TRBD2 (5 bases). In DNA, the CDR3 is TGTGCCTGGAGCCTCCGGGATTTTGGGCGTGGGACCGGGGAGCTGTTTTTT. Translating gives CAWSLRDFGRGTGELFF.